Below, one TCR beta chain is given with its context. The DNA is left out, because the CDR3 cannot be placed on it with certainty; the CDR3 is given as TCRdb lists it. This entry belongs to a study of blood T cell repertoires in COVID-19. The CDR3 sequence runs 13 residues, both termini included. The germline V gene has CDR1 MGHRA and CDR2 YSYEKL. Sequencing was performed with immunoSEQ multiplex PCR; in TCRdb, only in-frame clones are kept and a portion is missing. Of roughly 200,000 clones listed, around 85% are singletons. This TCR was sampled from a middle-aged man who had recovered from COVID-19. Sequenced: PBMCs or T cells enriched from blood (not recorded which). The rearrangement joins TRBV4-1 to TRBJ2-2; TRBD2, the table's D call, lacks a check against the DNA. This CDR3 reads CASSQVGGGAVFF.